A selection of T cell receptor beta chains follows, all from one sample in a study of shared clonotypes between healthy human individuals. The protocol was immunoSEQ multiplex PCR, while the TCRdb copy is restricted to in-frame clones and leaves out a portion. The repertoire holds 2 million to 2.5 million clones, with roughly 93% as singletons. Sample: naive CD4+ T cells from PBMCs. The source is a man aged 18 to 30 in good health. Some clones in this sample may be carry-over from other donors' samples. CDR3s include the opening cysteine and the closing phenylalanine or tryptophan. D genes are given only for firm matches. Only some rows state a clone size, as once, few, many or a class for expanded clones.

CDR3aa: CASSQGLAGGRNEQFF
CDR3nt: TGTGCCAGCAGCCAAGGCCTAGCGGGAGGGCGGAATGAGCAGTTCTTC
abundance: .
d_gene: TRBD2
len: 16
v_gene: TRBV14
j_gene: TRBJ2-1

CDR3aa: CATSRVLETQYF
CDR3nt: TGTGCCACCAGCAGAGTACTGGAGACCCAGTACTTC
abundance: .
d_gene: .
len: 12
v_gene: TRBV15
j_gene: TRBJ2-5

CDR3aa: CASSLTDSGNTIYF
CDR3nt: TGTGCCAGCAGCTTAACCGACTCTGGAAACACCATATATTTT
abundance: .
d_gene: .
len: 14
v_gene: TRBV11-1
j_gene: TRBJ1-3

CDR3aa: CASSRRVFSGTDTQYF
CDR3nt: TGTGCCAGCAGCCGGCGGGTCTTCTCTGGCACAGATACGCAGTATTTT
abundance: .
d_gene: .
len: 16
v_gene: TRBV5-4
j_gene: TRBJ2-3

CDR3aa: CASSLSSARADTQYF
CDR3nt: TGTGCCAGCAGTTTATCGTCCGCTCGGGCAGATACGCAGTATTTT
abundance: .
d_gene: .
len: 15
v_gene: TRBV27
j_gene: TRBJ2-3

CDR3aa: CASGASGYWFDNEQFF
CDR3nt: TGTGCCAGCGGGGCTAGCGGGTACTGGTTCGACAATGAGCAGTTCTTC
abundance: .
d_gene: TRBD2
len: 16
v_gene: TRBV9
j_gene: TRBJ2-1

CDR3aa: CASSPSGRATNNEQFF
CDR3nt: TGCGCCAGCAGCCCTAGCGGGAGGGCCACCAACAATGAGCAGTTCTTC
abundance: .
d_gene: TRBD2
len: 16
v_gene: TRBV4-3
j_gene: TRBJ2-1

CDR3aa: CASSYPGENIQYF
CDR3nt: TGCGCCAGCAGCTACCCCGGGGAAAACATTCAGTACTTC
abundance: .
d_gene: .
len: 13
v_gene: TRBV5-1
j_gene: TRBJ2-4

CDR3aa: CASSLGTGDQPQHF
CDR3nt: TGTGCCAGCTCACTAGGGACCGGAGATCAGCCCCAGCATTTT
abundance: .
d_gene: .
len: 14
v_gene: TRBV18
j_gene: TRBJ1-5

CDR3aa: CASSSSTSSYNEQFF
CDR3nt: TGTGCCAGCAGCTCTAGCACGAGCTCCTACAATGAGCAGTTCTTC
abundance: .
d_gene: .
len: 15
v_gene: TRBV11-2
j_gene: TRBJ2-1

CDR3aa: CASSLRPAREANEQFF
CDR3nt: TGTGCCAGCAGCTTAAGACCGGCGCGGGAGGCCAATGAGCAGTTCTTC
abundance: .
d_gene: TRBD2
len: 16
v_gene: TRBV7-2
j_gene: TRBJ2-1

CDR3aa: CASSPLQGASSYNEQFF
CDR3nt: TGTGCCAGCTCACCACTGCAGGGGGCAAGCTCCTACAATGAGCAGTTCTTC
abundance: .
d_gene: TRBD1
len: 17
v_gene: TRBV18
j_gene: TRBJ2-1

CDR3aa: CASTVAGDDEQFF
CDR3nt: TGCGCCAGCACAGTAGCGGGAGACGATGAGCAGTTCTTC
abundance: .
d_gene: TRBD2
len: 13
v_gene: TRBV5-1
j_gene: TRBJ2-1

CDR3aa: CASSMTLNTEAFF
CDR3nt: TGTGCCAGCAGCATGACTCTGAACACTGAAGCTTTCTTT
abundance: .
d_gene: .
len: 13
v_gene: TRBV28
j_gene: TRBJ1-1

CDR3aa: CASSLGGTSGSHEQYF
CDR3nt: TGCGCCAGCAGCTTGGGCGGGACTAGCGGGAGTCACGAGCAGTACTTC
abundance: .
d_gene: TRBD2
len: 16
v_gene: TRBV5-1
j_gene: TRBJ2-7

CDR3aa: CASSPGTSVGHGELFF
CDR3nt: TGCGCCAGCAGCCCAGGGACTAGTGTTGGTCACGGGGAGCTGTTTTTT
abundance: .
d_gene: TRBD2
len: 16
v_gene: TRBV5-1
j_gene: TRBJ2-2

CDR3aa: CASSLANSGRKTYNEQFF
CDR3nt: TGTGCCAGCAGCTTGGCCAATTCAGGGAGGAAGACCTACAATGAGCAGTTCTTC
abundance: .
d_gene: .
len: 18
v_gene: TRBV5-6
j_gene: TRBJ2-1

CDR3aa: CASSGQPNTEAFF
CDR3nt: TGTGCCAGCAGTGGACAGCCCAACACTGAAGCTTTCTTT
abundance: .
d_gene: .
len: 13
v_gene: TRBV7-8
j_gene: TRBJ1-1

CDR3aa: CAISESQAAPLHF
CDR3nt: TGTGCCATCAGTGAGTCCCAAGCGGCACCCCTCCACTTT
abundance: .
d_gene: .
len: 13
v_gene: TRBV10-3
j_gene: TRBJ1-6

CDR3aa: CASSVTDWTYEQYF
CDR3nt: TGTGCCAGCAGCGTGACTGACTGGACCTACGAGCAGTACTTC
abundance: .
d_gene: .
len: 14
v_gene: TRBV9
j_gene: TRBJ2-7

CDR3aa: CSVPGTGITDTQYF
CDR3nt: TGCAGCGTGCCCGGGACAGGAATCACAGATACGCAGTATTTT
abundance: .
d_gene: TRBD1
len: 14
v_gene: TRBV29-1
j_gene: TRBJ2-3

CDR3aa: CASSLAGTGTAGNTIYF
CDR3nt: TGCGCCAGCAGCTTGGCGGGGACAGGGACGGCTGGAAACACCATATATTTT
abundance: .
d_gene: TRBD1
len: 17
v_gene: TRBV5-1
j_gene: TRBJ1-3

CDR3aa: CASRPDRNTGELFF
CDR3nt: TGTGCCAGCAGACCCGACAGAAACACCGGGGAGCTGTTTTTT
abundance: .
d_gene: .
len: 14
v_gene: TRBV7-2
j_gene: TRBJ2-2

CDR3aa: CASSPPGRGGYGYTF
CDR3nt: TGTGCCAGCAGCCCCCCGGGGAGGGGTGGCTATGGCTACACCTTC
abundance: .
d_gene: .
len: 15
v_gene: TRBV14
j_gene: TRBJ1-2

CDR3aa: CASSVRTGGFTGELFF
CDR3nt: TGTGCCAGCAGCGTCCGGACAGGGGGCTTCACCGGGGAGCTGTTTTTT
abundance: .
d_gene: TRBD1
len: 16
v_gene: TRBV9
j_gene: TRBJ2-2

CDR3aa: CASSLTGTRGTQYF
CDR3nt: TGTGCCAGCAGCTTGACCGGGACCCGGGGGACCCAGTACTTC
abundance: .
d_gene: .
len: 14
v_gene: TRBV5-6
j_gene: TRBJ2-5

CDR3aa: CASSWGRDRTMNTEAFF
CDR3nt: TGTGCCAGCAGTTGGGGGCGCGACAGGACAATGAACACTGAAGCTTTCTTT
abundance: .
d_gene: .
len: 17
v_gene: TRBV2
j_gene: TRBJ1-1

CDR3aa: CASSPGPIRQNTEAFF
CDR3nt: TGTGCCAGCTCACCAGGGCCCATCCGACAGAACACTGAAGCTTTCTTT
abundance: once
d_gene: .
len: 16
v_gene: TRBV18
j_gene: TRBJ1-1

CDR3aa: CASSSRTGNEKLFF
CDR3nt: TGTGCCAGCAGTTCAAGGACAGGGAATGAAAAACTGTTTTTT
abundance: .
d_gene: TRBD1
len: 14
v_gene: TRBV28
j_gene: TRBJ1-4

CDR3aa: CASSHLAGTTDTQYF
CDR3nt: TGTGCCAGCAGCCATCTAGCGGGGACCACAGATACGCAGTATTTT
abundance: .
d_gene: TRBD2
len: 15
v_gene: TRBV7-3
j_gene: TRBJ2-3

CDR3aa: CASSQQGGQPQHF
CDR3nt: TGTGCCAGCAGCCAACAGGGCGGTCAGCCCCAGCATTTT
abundance: .
d_gene: .
len: 13
v_gene: TRBV14
j_gene: TRBJ1-5

CDR3aa: CASSINNNSPLHF
CDR3nt: TGTGCCAGCAGCATTAACAATAATTCACCCCTCCACTTT
abundance: .
d_gene: .
len: 13
v_gene: TRBV2
j_gene: TRBJ1-6

CDR3aa: CSVWTSRGIVDTQYF
CDR3nt: TGCAGCGTCTGGACTAGCCGGGGAATTGTGGATACGCAGTATTTT
abundance: .
d_gene: TRBD2
len: 15
v_gene: TRBV29-1
j_gene: TRBJ2-3

CDR3aa: CACLNQDRALGYTF
CDR3nt: TGTGCCTGCCTCAACCAGGACAGGGCGTTGGGCTACACCTTC
abundance: .
d_gene: TRBD1
len: 14
v_gene: TRBV30
j_gene: TRBJ1-2

CDR3aa: CATSDGLAYEQYF
CDR3nt: TGTGCCACCAGCGACGGCTTGGCCTACGAGCAGTACTTC
abundance: .
d_gene: .
len: 13
v_gene: TRBV15
j_gene: TRBJ2-7

CDR3aa: CASSYGLGSSAYEQYF
CDR3nt: TGTGCCAGCAGTTACGGTCTGGGTTCGAGCGCCTACGAGCAGTACTTC
abundance: .
d_gene: .
len: 16
v_gene: TRBV6-5
j_gene: TRBJ2-7

CDR3aa: CASGHRDQPQHF
CDR3nt: TGTGCCAGCGGACACCGGGATCAGCCCCAGCATTTT
abundance: .
d_gene: .
len: 12
v_gene: TRBV27
j_gene: TRBJ1-5

CDR3aa: CASSPRSAFGDRGQGANVLTF
CDR3nt: TGTGCCAGCAGTCCCCGGTCAGCTTTCGGGGACAGGGGGCAGGGGGCCAACGTCCTGACTTTC
abundance: once
d_gene: TRBD1
len: 21
v_gene: TRBV27
j_gene: TRBJ2-6

CDR3aa: CASSLGLSFSGELFF
CDR3nt: TGTGCCAGCAGCTTGGGACTCTCTTTTTCTGGGGAGCTGTTTTTT
abundance: .
d_gene: .
len: 15
v_gene: TRBV5-4
j_gene: TRBJ2-2

CDR3aa: CASSADRGHEQFF
CDR3nt: TGCGCCAGCAGCGCTGACAGGGGCCATGAGCAGTTCTTC
abundance: .
d_gene: TRBD1
len: 13
v_gene: TRBV5-1
j_gene: TRBJ2-1

CDR3aa: CASSFPAGAYNEQFF
CDR3nt: TGCGCCAGCAGCTTCCCAGCGGGAGCCTACAATGAGCAGTTCTTC
abundance: .
d_gene: TRBD2
len: 15
v_gene: TRBV5-1
j_gene: TRBJ2-1

CDR3aa: CASSSPGQTTGNTIYF
CDR3nt: TGTGCCAGCAGCTCTCCGGGACAAACGACTGGAAACACCATATATTTT
abundance: .
d_gene: .
len: 16
v_gene: TRBV7-2
j_gene: TRBJ1-3

CDR3aa: CASSPLRAGESQPQHF
CDR3nt: TGTGCCAGCAGCCCCCTCCGGGCAGGGGAGAGTCAGCCCCAGCATTTT
abundance: .
d_gene: .
len: 16
v_gene: TRBV7-8
j_gene: TRBJ1-5

CDR3aa: CASSLIQGALSGANVLTF
CDR3nt: TGTGCCAGCAGCTTAATTCAGGGGGCCCTGTCTGGGGCCAACGTCCTGACTTTC
abundance: .
d_gene: TRBD1
len: 18
v_gene: TRBV7-9
j_gene: TRBJ2-6

CDR3aa: CASSYDSTNYGYTF
CDR3nt: TGTGCCAGCAGTTACGACAGTACTAACTATGGCTACACCTTC
abundance: once
d_gene: .
len: 14
v_gene: TRBV6-5
j_gene: TRBJ1-2

CDR3aa: CASSGPVKQETQYF
CDR3nt: TGTGCCAGCTCAGGTCCGGTAAAGCAAGAGACCCAGTACTTC
abundance: once
d_gene: .
len: 14
v_gene: TRBV18
j_gene: TRBJ2-5

CDR3aa: CASRTGSGGTDTQYF
CDR3nt: TGTGCCAGCCGGACGGGTAGCGGTGGCACAGATACGCAGTATTTT
abundance: .
d_gene: .
len: 15
v_gene: TRBV11-1
j_gene: TRBJ2-3

CDR3aa: CASSPSGTYEQYF
CDR3nt: TGTGCCAGCAGCCCTAGCGGGACCTACGAGCAGTACTTC
abundance: .
d_gene: TRBD2
len: 13
v_gene: TRBV7-9
j_gene: TRBJ2-7

CDR3aa: CASSREVGYTF
CDR3nt: TGTGCCAGCAGCCGAGAGGTGGGCTACACCTTC
abundance: .
d_gene: .
len: 11
v_gene: TRBV13
j_gene: TRBJ1-2

CDR3aa: CASSLYGSNQPQHF
CDR3nt: TGTGCCAGCAGTTTATATGGGAGCAATCAGCCCCAGCATTTT
abundance: .
d_gene: .
len: 14
v_gene: TRBV27
j_gene: TRBJ1-5